Each of the 10 T cell receptor beta chains below was sequenced from the same sample in a study of CD8 T cells in ankylosing spondylitis. TCRdb redid the calling of the 5' RACE reads with MiXCR, one entry per CDR3 protein. The table includes some 140,000 distinct CDR3 sequences, roughly 8.3% detected once. Input material: synovial fluid, either unsorted or a sorted T cell fraction (not recorded which). The receptor set was obtained from a male donor with ankylosing spondylitis.

This clonotype occurred many times. The CDR3 DNA reads as TGCAGTGCTCGGGACTCCCTGGGCACGCAGTATTTT. Amino acids: CSARDSLGTQYF. The chain links TRBV20-1 to TRBJ2-3; D possibly corresponds to TRBD2 (6 bases). V lost 5 bases and J lost 9, with 15 bases in between. Per the germline V gene, CDR1 is DFQATT and CDR2 is SNEGSKA (reference sequence). The CDR3 sequence is 12 residues long.

This clonotype was counted between two and nine times. This sequence joins TRBV7-2 and TRBJ2-5, with TRBD1 identical over 9 bases. CDR3 length equals 17 residues. The J segment lost 1 base and the V segment lost 2 bases, leaving 8 bases of the junction unmatched. Germline assignment: CDR1 SGHTA and CDR2 FQGNSA. The chain's CDR3 is CASSLIPDRGAQETQYF. As DNA, the CDR3 is TGTGCCAGCAGCTTAATCCCGGACAGGGGTGCCCAAGAGACCCAGTACTTC.

This rearrangement joins TRBV20-1 to TRBJ1-5; TRBD1 might be the D (6 bases). The CDR3 loop spans 15 amino acids. Germline loops: CDR1 DFQATT, CDR2 SNEGSKA (reference sequence). The V end was cut by 6 bases, the J end by 0 bases, with 15 bases between. In DNA form, the CDR3 reads TGCAGTGCCATGAGGGGGGGGTATAGCAATCAGCCCCAGCATTTT. The encoded protein is CSAMRGGYSNQPQHF.

This clonotype was detected only a few times. V usage is TRBV3-1 and J usage is TRBJ1-1; D unresolved. CDR3 length: 14 amino acids. Between the trimmed V and J ends, which lost 2 bases and 1 base, there was a span of 8 bases. From germline, CDR1 is LGHDT and CDR2 YNNKEL (reference sequence). The CDR3 loop reads CASSQIGKNTEAFF. The DNA of the CDR3 is TGTGCCAGCAGCCAAATAGGGAAGAACACTGAAGCTTTCTTT. Full variable domain (outside the CDR3, taken from reference TRBV3-1 and TRBJ1-1): DTAVSQTPKYLVTQMGNDKSIKCEQNLGHDTMYWYKQDSKKFLKIMFSYNNKELIINETVPNRFSPKSPDKAHLNLHINSLELGDSAVYFCASSQIGKNTEAFFGQGTRLTVV.

This clonotype was picked up many times. The chain employs TRBV5-1 and TRBJ1-2, with 9 bases lining up with TRBD1. The germline V gene encodes CDR1 SGHRS and CDR2 YFSETQ. CDR3 length: 14 residues. After removal of 4 bases from V and 4 bases from J, the junction contained 5 bases not matched to a gene. CDR3 sequence (DNA): TGCGCCAGCAGCCCGGACAGGGGAGGCTATGGCTACACCTTC. Translating it yields CASSPDRGGYGYTF.

This clonotype came up a few times. The CDR3 loop is CASSVSSGRGETQYF. CDR3 sequence (DNA): TGTGCCAGCAGCGTCTCTAGCGGGAGAGGGGAGACCCAGTACTTC. The V call is TRBV7-2, the J call TRBJ2-5; 10 nucleotides align to TRBD2. Germline trimming cut 5 bases from V and 5 bases from J; bases unmatched to any gene: 8. The V gene's germline CDR1 is SGHTA and CDR2 FQGNSA. The CDR3 consists of 15 residues.

The chain uses TRBV7-2 and TRBJ1-5, with TRBD1 as a possible D gene (6 bases). The CDR3 length is 15 residues. Germline CDR1 and CDR2: SGHTA and FQGNSA. V lost 2 bases to trimming and J lost 3 bases, with 11 bases between them. The CDR3 sequence: CASSLLSGVNQPQHF. CDR3 DNA: TGTGCCAGCAGCTTACTGTCAGGGGTCAATCAGCCCCAGCATTTT.

This clonotype showed up many times. The chain uses TRBV7-2 and TRBJ2-1; 14 bases match TRBD2. CDR1 is SGHTA and CDR2 is FQGNSA in the germline V gene. The CDR3 runs to 16 residues. The V segment lost 3 bases and the J segment 8 bases; nucleotides outside the gene matches: 6. CDR3 residues: CASSFTGTSGSHEQFF. In DNA form, the CDR3 reads TGTGCCAGCAGCTTTACCGGGACTAGCGGGAGCCATGAGCAGTTCTTC.

This clonotype showed up just a few times. This chain connects TRBV3-1 to TRBJ2-7; D tentatively fits TRBD1 or TRBD2 (6 bases each). Germline V CDR1 and CDR2: LGHDT, YNNKEL (reference sequence). V was cut by 4 bases and J by 9 bases, with 22 bases left in between. This CDR3 spans 15 amino acids. CDR3 DNA: TGTGCCAGCAGCCTTGGAGGGGGGAACCCTACGAGGCAGTACTTC. Its translation: CASSLGGGNPTRQYF.

In its sample, this clonotype was seen a few times. The genes are TRBV5-6 and TRBJ2-5; TRBD1 agrees at 7 bases. From germline, CDR1 is SGHDT and CDR2 YYEEEE. The CDR3 covers 14 residues. J lost 4 bases, V lost 3 bases, and 6 bases had no gene match. The CDR3 loop is CASSSEQGLETQYF. The DNA for the CDR3 is TGTGCCAGCAGCTCGGAACAGGGGCTAGAGACCCAGTACTTC.